These T cell receptor beta chains were read from a single sample in a study of cytomegalovirus exposure and HLA in healthy donors. Repertoires were generated with immunoSEQ multiplex PCR, while TCRdb's copy carries only in-frame clones and drops some. The table has about 120,000 clones, 65% to 80% seen once; the top ten hold nearly 3%. Source material: PBMCs. The receptors shown here come from a woman aged 40 to 50 in good health and CMV-seropositive. CDR3s include the opening cysteine and the closing phenylalanine or tryptophan. The D gene is left open where the match is weak. Size tells how often a clone was seen (once, few, many) or the class of an expanded clone, and some rows leave it out.

TRBJ1-1	-	-	TRBV20-1	TGCAGTGCCGGCGGGAAAACTGAAGCTTTCTTT	CSAGGKTEAFF
TRBJ2-6	-	-	TRBV19	TGTGCCAGTACGAGATTTCTACTATCTGGGGCCAACGTCCTGACTTTC	CASTRFLLSGANVLTF
TRBJ1-5	-	-	TRBV5-8	TGTGCCAGCAGCTTGGAACCAGATCAGCCCCAGCATTTT	CASSLEPDQPQHF
TRBJ1-2	once	-	TRBV27	TGTGCCAGCCGACCCCTGGGAGACCGTTTGTATGGCTACACCTTC	CASRPLGDRLYGYTF
TRBJ1-1	-	TRBD1	TRBV5-1	TGCGCCAGCAGCCCGGAGACAGGGGAAGCTTTCTTT	CASSPETGEAFF
TRBJ2-7	-	TRBD2	TRBV10-3	TGTGCCATCAAGGGACTAGCGGTCTCCTACGAGCAGTACTTC	CAIKGLAVSYEQYF
TRBJ2-7	-	-	TRBV5-1	TGCGCCAGCAGCGGTGGCACCGAGCAGTACTTC	CASSGGTEQYF
TRBJ1-5	-	TRBD1	TRBV30	TGTGCCTGGAGTGTACACAGGGGTGGAAATCAGCCCCAGCATTTT	CAWSVHRGGNQPQHF
TRBJ1-1	-	-	TRBV5-1	TGCGCCAGCAGCTTTACGGGCACTGAAGCTTTCTTT	CASSFTGTEAFF
TRBJ1-1	-	-	TRBV4-2	TGTGCCAGCAGCCTCGGGAACACTGAAGCTTTCTTT	CASSLGNTEAFF
TRBJ1-1	-	-	TRBV7-6	TGTGCCAGCAGCCCGGGTGACGGGAACACTGAAGCTTTCTTT	CASSPGDGNTEAFF
TRBJ1-1	-	-	TRBV6-1	TGTGCCAGCAGTGTAAGCGCTATGAACACTGAAGCTTTCTTT	CASSVSAMNTEAFF
TRBJ2-5	-	TRBD1	TRBV29-1	TGCAGCGCCAAACAGGGGGCTAGGAAGACCCAGTACTTC	CSAKQGARKTQYF
TRBJ1-5	-	-	TRBV18	TGTGCCAGCTCACCACCGGGTGGGGCGAATCAGCCCCAGCATTTT	CASSPPGGANQPQHF
TRBJ2-7	few	-	TRBV6-5	TGTGCCAGCAGTTATTCGACAAGTGTCCAGCAGTACTTC	CASSYSTSVQQYF
TRBJ2-1	-	TRBD2	TRBV4-3	TGCGCCAGCAGCCAACTAACCAGCGGGATTTATAATGAGCAGTTCTTC	CASSQLTSGIYNEQFF
TRBJ1-1	-	-	TRBV6-5	TGTGCCACCTCGGGGAACACTGAAGCTTTCTTT	CATSGNTEAFF
TRBJ2-5	-	-	TRBV4-1	TGCGCCAGCAGCCGAGACCTGGGGCTAGTTGCAGAGACCCAGTACTTC	CASSRDLGLVAETQYF
TRBJ2-7	few	-	TRBV29-1	TGCAGCGTTGAAGGTGGGCGCGAGCAGTACTTC	CSVEGGREQYF
TRBJ2-7	-	TRBD2	TRBV7-2	TGTGCCAGCAGCTACCGAGGACTAGCGGGAGGGCACGAGGCCTACGAGCAGTACTTC	CASSYRGLAGGHEAYEQYF
TRBJ2-3	-	TRBD2	TRBV4-1	TGCGCCAGCAGCCAGGCGGGGGGGGGCACAGATACGCAGTATTTT	CASSQAGGGTDTQYF
TRBJ1-5	-	-	TRBV18	TGTGCCAGCTCACCAGGACAGCATAGCAATCAGCCCCAGCATTTT	CASSPGQHSNQPQHF
TRBJ2-7	-	-	TRBV7-9	TGTGCCAGCAGCTCACAGGGCCTAGTCTACGAGCAGTACTTC	CASSSQGLVYEQYF
TRBJ1-4	-	TRBD1	TRBV5-1	TGCGCCAGCAGCTCTAGGACAGGGGGCTCCCAGAATGAAAAACTGTTTTTT	CASSSRTGGSQNEKLFF
TRBJ1-1	-	-	TRBV10-2	TGCGCCAGCGTCAGCGGAGGGCAGGCTTTCTTT	CASVSGGQAFF
TRBJ1-1	once	TRBD1	TRBV9	TGTGCCAGCAGCGTAGATAGGGGGACAGGGGGCCACACTGAAGCTTTCTTT	CASSVDRGTGGHTEAFF
TRBJ2-1	once	-	TRBV19	TGTGCCAGTAGTATAACACCGCGGCTAGCAGCCTACAATGAGCAGTTCTTC	CASSITPRLAAYNEQFF
TRBJ2-1	-	TRBD2	TRBV11-2	TGTGCCAGCAGCCTCCGGGGGGGCTCTATAGGTGATGAGCAGTTCTTC	CASSLRGGSIGDEQFF